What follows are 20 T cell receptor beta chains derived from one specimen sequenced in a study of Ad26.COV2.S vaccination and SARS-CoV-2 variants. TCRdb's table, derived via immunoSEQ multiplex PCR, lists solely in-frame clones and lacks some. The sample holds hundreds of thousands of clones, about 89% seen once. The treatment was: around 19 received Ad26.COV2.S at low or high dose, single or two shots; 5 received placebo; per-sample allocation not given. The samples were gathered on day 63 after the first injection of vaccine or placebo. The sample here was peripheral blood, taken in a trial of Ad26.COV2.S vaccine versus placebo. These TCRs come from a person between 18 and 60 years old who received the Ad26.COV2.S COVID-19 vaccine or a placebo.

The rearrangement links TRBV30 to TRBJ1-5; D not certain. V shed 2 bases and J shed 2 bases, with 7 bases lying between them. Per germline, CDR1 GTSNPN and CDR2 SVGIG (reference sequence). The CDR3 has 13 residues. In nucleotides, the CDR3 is TGTGCCTGGAGTCAGGCCGGCAATCAGCCCCAGCATTTT. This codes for CAWSQAGNQPQHF.

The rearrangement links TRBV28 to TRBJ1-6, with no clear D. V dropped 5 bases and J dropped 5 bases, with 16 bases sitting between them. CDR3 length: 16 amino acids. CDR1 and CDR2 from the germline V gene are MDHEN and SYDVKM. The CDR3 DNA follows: TGTGCCAGCAGTATTAGTCGGACCAGGAATAATTCACCCCTCCACTTT. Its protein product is CASSISRTRNNSPLHF.

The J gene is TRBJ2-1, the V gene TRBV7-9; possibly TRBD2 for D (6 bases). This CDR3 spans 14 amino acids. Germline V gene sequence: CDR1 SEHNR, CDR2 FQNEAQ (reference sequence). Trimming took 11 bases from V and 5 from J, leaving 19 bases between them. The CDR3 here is CAGGLGGRNNEQFF. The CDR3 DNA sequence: TGTGCCGGGGGGTTAGGAGGCAGAAACAATGAGCAGTTCTTC.

The CDR3 region is CASSLGRQTDEQYF. DNA of the CDR3: TGCGCCAGCAGCTTGGGCCGGCAGACCGACGAGCAGTACTTC. The J gene is TRBJ2-7, the V gene TRBV5-1, with no clear D. This CDR3 contains 14 residues. V dropped 0 bases and J dropped 5 bases, with 12 bases sitting between them. Germline V gives CDR1 SGHRS, CDR2 YFSETQ. The full variable domain, with the rest looked up from reference TRBV5-1 and TRBJ2-7, is KAGVTQTPRYLIKTRGQQVTLSCSPISGHRSVSWYQQTPGQGLQFLFEYFSETQRNKGNFPGRFSGRQFSNSRSEMNVSTLELGDSALYLCASSLGRQTDEQYFGPGTRLTVT.

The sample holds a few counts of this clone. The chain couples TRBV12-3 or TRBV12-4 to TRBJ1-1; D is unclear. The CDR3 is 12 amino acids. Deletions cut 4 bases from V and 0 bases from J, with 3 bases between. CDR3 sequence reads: CASSYVNTEAFF. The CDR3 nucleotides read TGTGCCAGCAGTTACGTGAACACTGAAGCTTTCTTT.

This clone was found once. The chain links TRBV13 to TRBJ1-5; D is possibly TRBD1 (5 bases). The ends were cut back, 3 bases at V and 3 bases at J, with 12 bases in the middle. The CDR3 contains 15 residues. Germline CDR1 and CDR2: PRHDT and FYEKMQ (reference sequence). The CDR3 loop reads CASSFSGGDNQPQHF. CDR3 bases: TGTGCCAGCAGCTTCTCCGGGGGTGACAATCAGCCCCAGCATTTT.

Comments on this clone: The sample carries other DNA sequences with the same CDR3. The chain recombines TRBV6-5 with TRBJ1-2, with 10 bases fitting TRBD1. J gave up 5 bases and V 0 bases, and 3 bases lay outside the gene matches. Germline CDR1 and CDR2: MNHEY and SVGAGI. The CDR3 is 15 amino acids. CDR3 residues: CASSYSTGGAYGYTF. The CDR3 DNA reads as TGTGCCAGCAGTTACTCGACAGGGGGCGCTTATGGCTACACCTTC.

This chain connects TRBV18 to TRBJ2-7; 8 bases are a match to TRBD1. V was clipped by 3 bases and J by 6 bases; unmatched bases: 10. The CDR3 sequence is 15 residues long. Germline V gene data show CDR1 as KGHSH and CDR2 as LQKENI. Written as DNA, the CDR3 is TGTGCCAGCTCACCCCTTTCGACAGGGGAGGCCGAGCAGTACTTC. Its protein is CASSPLSTGEAEQYF.

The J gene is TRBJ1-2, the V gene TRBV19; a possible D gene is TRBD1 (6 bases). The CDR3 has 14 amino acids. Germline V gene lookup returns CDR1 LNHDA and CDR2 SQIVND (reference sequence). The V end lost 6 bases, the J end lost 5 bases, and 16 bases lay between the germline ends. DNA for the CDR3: TGTGCCAGTAGCGCTCCTTCAGGGGATTATGGCTACACCTTC. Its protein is CASSAPSGDYGYTF.

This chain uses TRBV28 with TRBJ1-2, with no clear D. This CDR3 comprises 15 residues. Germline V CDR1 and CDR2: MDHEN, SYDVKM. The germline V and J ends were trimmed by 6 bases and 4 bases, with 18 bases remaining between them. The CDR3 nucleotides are TGTGCCAGCAGCACATCTCCTATGGCAGCCTATGGCTACACCTTC. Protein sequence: CASSTSPMAAYGYTF.

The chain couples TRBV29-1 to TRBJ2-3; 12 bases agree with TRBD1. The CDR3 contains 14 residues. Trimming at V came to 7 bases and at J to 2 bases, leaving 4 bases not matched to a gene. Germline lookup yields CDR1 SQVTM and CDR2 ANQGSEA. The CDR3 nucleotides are TGCAGCGGGGACAGGGGGCCGAACACAGATACGCAGTATTTT. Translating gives CSGDRGPNTDTQYF.

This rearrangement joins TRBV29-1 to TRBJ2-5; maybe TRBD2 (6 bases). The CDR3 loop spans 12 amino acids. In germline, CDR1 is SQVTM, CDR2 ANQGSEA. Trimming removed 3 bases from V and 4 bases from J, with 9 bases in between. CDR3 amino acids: CSVDRSGETQYF. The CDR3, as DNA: TGCAGCGTTGATCGTAGCGGAGAGACCCAGTACTTC.

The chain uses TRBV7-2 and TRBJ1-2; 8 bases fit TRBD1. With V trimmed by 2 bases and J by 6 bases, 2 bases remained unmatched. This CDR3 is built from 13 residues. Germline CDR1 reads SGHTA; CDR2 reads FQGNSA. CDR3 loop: CASSLQGANGYTF. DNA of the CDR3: TGTGCCAGCAGCTTACAGGGGGCAAATGGCTACACCTTC.

CDR3 sequence: CASSQGVGEAFF. In nucleotides, the CDR3 is TGTGCCAGCAGCCAGGGGGTTGGTGAAGCTTTCTTT. The chain links TRBV6-5 to TRBJ1-1; TRBD1 matches at 7 bases. Germline V lookup: CDR1 MNHEY, CDR2 SVGAGI. V trimming: 6 bases; J trimming: 7 bases; junction bases outside the gene matches: 5. CDR3 length: 12 amino acids.

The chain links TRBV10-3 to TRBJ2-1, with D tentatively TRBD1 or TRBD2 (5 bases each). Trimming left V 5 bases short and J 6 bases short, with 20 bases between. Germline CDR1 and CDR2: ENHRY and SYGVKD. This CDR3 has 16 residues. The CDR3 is CAISYTNQGGGNEQFF. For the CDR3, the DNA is TGTGCCATCAGTTATACGAACCAGGGTGGAGGCAATGAGCAGTTCTTC.

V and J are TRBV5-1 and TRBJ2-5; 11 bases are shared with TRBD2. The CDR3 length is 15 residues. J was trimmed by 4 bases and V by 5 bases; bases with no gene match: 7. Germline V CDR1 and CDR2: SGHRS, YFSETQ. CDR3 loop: CASSPSGTSGETQYF. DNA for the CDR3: TGCGCCAGCAGTCCATCCGGGACTAGCGGAGAGACCCAGTACTTC.

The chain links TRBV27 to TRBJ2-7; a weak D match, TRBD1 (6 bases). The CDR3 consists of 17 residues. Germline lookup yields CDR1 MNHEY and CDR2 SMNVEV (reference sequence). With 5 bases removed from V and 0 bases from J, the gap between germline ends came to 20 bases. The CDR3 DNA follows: TGTGCCAGCAGTCCAATTACAACCGACAGGAGCTCCTACGAGCAGTACTTC. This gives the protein CASSPITTDRSSYEQYF.

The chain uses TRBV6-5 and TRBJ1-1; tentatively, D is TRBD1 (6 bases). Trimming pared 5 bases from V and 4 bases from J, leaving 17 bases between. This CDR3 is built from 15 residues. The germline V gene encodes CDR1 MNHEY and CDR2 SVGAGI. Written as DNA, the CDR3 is TGTGCCAGCAGTCCCTCACAGGGCCCCCCCACTGAAGCTTTCTTT. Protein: CASSPSQGPPTEAFF.

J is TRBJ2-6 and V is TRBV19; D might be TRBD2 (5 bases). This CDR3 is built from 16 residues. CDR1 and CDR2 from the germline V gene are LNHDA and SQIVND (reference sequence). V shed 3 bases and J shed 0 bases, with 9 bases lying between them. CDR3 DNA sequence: TGTGCCAGTAGTATCGAGGGCGCCTCTGGGGCCAACGTCCTGACTTTC. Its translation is CASSIEGASGANVLTF.

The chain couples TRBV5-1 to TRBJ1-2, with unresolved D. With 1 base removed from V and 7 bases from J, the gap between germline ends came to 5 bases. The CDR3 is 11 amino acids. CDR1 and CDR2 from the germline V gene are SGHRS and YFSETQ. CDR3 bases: TGCGCCAGCAGCTTGAACGGTGGCTACACCTTC. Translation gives CASSLNGGYTF.